The clone carrying this TCR beta chain appeared a single time. Its antigen is as yet unknown. The data are from a study of T cell responses to AZD1222 COVID-19 vaccine. On the study more broadly: Second doses were pooled across both intervals (about 4 or about 12 weeks). Study results and limitations: Repertoires in all cases were sampled only once the peak T cell response had passed. Spike regions recognized by vaccine-associated CD4 TCRs spanned the protein, led by 160-218 and 743-854. Donor demographics were predominantly white British with a female majority; clonal diversity may be underestimated.

V lost 5 bases to trimming and J lost 7 bases; unmatched junction nucleotides: 6. CDR1 is SGHVS and CDR2 is FNYEAQ in the germline V gene. This CDR3 comprises 15 residues. This table comes from immunoSEQ multiplex PCR, and its TCRdb copy is limited to in-frame clones, with some not included. The profile covers over 150,000 clones, with around 92% appearing a single time and 8% to 13% taken by the ten largest. The clonotype was recovered from an adult in good health. The rearrangement uses TRBV7-6 and TRBJ2-1; 12 nucleotides agree with TRBD2. Here the sequenced sample was peripheral blood, taken on day 0 of AZD1222 vaccination. CDR3 nucleotide sequence: TGTGCCAGCAGCCCTCTAGCGGGAGGGCAGAATGAGCAGTTCTTC. This translates into CASSPLAGGQNEQFF.